This T cell receptor (beta chain) was sequenced in a study of T cells expressing NK-cell markers. At the level of the study: Of eight sequenced donors, seven were HCMV-seropositive and one HCMV-seronegative.

TCRdb reworked the 5' RACE reads into one entry per CDR3 protein, no DNA. This table lists around 260,000 distinct CDR3 sequences. Germline V gene sequence: CDR1 SGDLS, CDR2 YYNGEE. The CDR3 loop spans 15 amino acids. This receptor was obtained from a woman between 18 and 69 years old in good health. The chain combines TRBV9 with TRBJ1-4; the D call of TRBD1 rests on TCRdb alone, since no DNA is present to check it. The specimen sequenced was blood T cells: a sorted CD56 or NKG2C T cell subset, CD4+ or CD8+ T cells, or bulk PBMC T cells (not recorded which). The CDR3 sequence is CASSRWGSTDEKLFF.